The T cell receptor beta chain described here comes from a study of identical twins. Study-level findings and limits: Out-of-frame TCR alpha sharing in monozygotic twins exceeded recombination model predictions. Carriage of fewer insertions was seen in abundant cord blood beta clonotypes, whereas memory repertoires showed none.

The CDR3 has 15 residues. Germline V gives CDR1 GTSNPN, CDR2 SVGIG (reference sequence). Trimming left V 0 bases short and J 4 bases short, with 13 bases between. In every case, the donor was a healthy Caucasian. TCRdb reprocessed the 5' RACE reads via MiXCR and lists one record per CDR3 protein. The sample contains roughly 1,500,000 distinct CDR3 sequences, under 35% of which appear only once. The table lists this clonotype with a few counts. Antigen: not known. The sample taken for sequencing was cord blood. The V gene is TRBV30, the J gene TRBJ2-1; D is possibly TRBD1 (5 bases). This receptor was obtained from a newborn girl in good health. As DNA, the CDR3 is TGTGCCTGGAGTGTCGCCAGGGTTTCATACAATGAGCAGTTCTTC. Translation: CAWSVARVSYNEQFF.